These 31 T cell receptor beta chains were all obtained from the same sample, sequenced in a study of beta chain features in type 1 diabetes. All of the isolated RNA was reverse transcribed, so expressed TCRB transcripts were sequenced. The protocol was immunoSEQ multiplex PCR, while the TCRdb copy is restricted to in-frame clones and leaves out a portion. Of 15,000 or so clones listed, about two thirds are singletons. Their antigens remain unidentified. Broader study findings: People with Type 1 diabetes carried modestly yet significantly shorter TCRB CDR3s in all four CD4+ subsets.

Sequencing used stem cell memory CD4+ T cells from blood. The receptors were gathered from a woman younger than 30 with type 1 diabetes.

This rearrangement joins TRBV5-1 to TRBJ1-2; 9 nucleotides line up with TRBD1. CDR3 size: 15 residues. Per the germline V gene, CDR1 is SGHRS and CDR2 is YFSETQ. J gave up 5 bases and V 7 bases, and 12 bases lay outside the gene matches. The CDR3 DNA follows: TGCGCCAGCTCGCCCGGGACAGGGTATGTGTATGGCTACACCTTC. The encoded protein is CASSPGTGYVYGYTF.

The V call is TRBV18, the J call TRBJ2-7; D might be TRBD1 (6 bases). This CDR3 spans 14 amino acids. From germline, CDR1 is KGHSH and CDR2 LQKENI. V lost 4 bases, J lost 1 base, and 11 bases lay in between. The CDR3 sequence: CASSHGQISYEQYF. DNA of the CDR3: TGTGCCAGCTCACACGGACAGATATCCTACGAGCAGTACTTC.

The chain employs TRBV5-4 and TRBJ1-2; D perhaps matches TRBD1 (5 bases). This CDR3 region has 13 residues. Trimming shortened V by 1 base and J by 6 bases, and 10 bases separated the two germline ends. Germline values: CDR1 SGHNT, CDR2 YYREEE (reference sequence). Written as DNA, the CDR3 is TGTGCCAGCAGCTTGCGGGGGGGTAATGGCTACACCTTC. Translated: CASSLRGGNGYTF.

The gene calls are TRBV2 and TRBJ1-1, with unresolved D. The V and J ends lost 5 bases and 0 bases respectively, with 10 bases between them. CDR1 is SNHLY, CDR2 FYNNEI, per germline. This CDR3 spans 14 amino acids. CDR3: CASSFYQVNTEAFF. The CDR3 DNA reads TGTGCCAGCAGTTTCTACCAGGTGAACACTGAAGCTTTCTTT. The full variable domain, in which reference TRBV2 and TRBJ1-1 provide the parts outside the CDR3, is EPEVTQTPSHQVTQMGQEVILRCVPISNHLYFYWYRQILGQKVEFLVSFYNNEISEKSEIFDDQFSVERPDGSNFTLKIRSTKLEDSAMYFCASSFYQVNTEAFFGQGTRLTVV.

This clone is a singleton in its sample. The chain recombines TRBV7-3 with TRBJ2-3; 16 positions agree with TRBD2. The CDR3 totals 16 residues. Unmatched junction bases numbered 2, after V lost 4 bases and J lost 4 bases. The germline gives CDR1 SGHTA, CDR2 FQGTGA. CDR3 sequence reads: CASSSGLAGGPDTQYF. The CDR3 DNA reads as TGTGCCAGCAGCTCGGGACTAGCGGGAGGGCCAGATACGCAGTATTTT.

This chain uses TRBV4-3 with TRBJ2-2; 11 bases map to TRBD2. Germline CDR1 reads LGHNA; CDR2 reads YSLEER. The CDR3 contains 17 residues. V lost 0 bases, J lost 4 bases, and 4 bases stayed unmatched. The CDR3 DNA reads TGCGCCAGCAGCCAAGACTCACTAGCGGGGGTCACCGGGGAGCTGTTTTTT. Protein product: CASSQDSLAGVTGELFF.

This sequence joins TRBV7-2 and TRBJ2-5; D perhaps matches TRBD2 (5 bases). Germline V gene data show CDR1 as SGHTA and CDR2 as FQGNSA. The CDR3 is 15 residues long. The V end was cut by 1 base, the J end by 4 bases, with 13 bases between. CDR3 residues: CASSLGRTLRETQYF. The CDR3 coding sequence is TGTGCCAGCAGCTTAGGGAGGACCCTCCGAGAGACCCAGTACTTC.

The chain couples TRBV18 to TRBJ2-7, with TRBD1 matching over 9 bases. The junction had 10 bases not matched to a gene; V was cut back by 4 bases and J by 0 bases. Germline CDR1 is KGHSH and CDR2 is LQKENI. This CDR3 has 17 residues. The CDR3 is CASSQGQGGDSSYEQYF. Written as DNA, the CDR3 is TGTGCCAGCTCACAGGGACAGGGAGGGGACAGCTCCTACGAGCAGTACTTC.

The chain joins TRBV10-3 to TRBJ2-3, with TRBD2 matching 12 bases. CDR3 size: 14 residues. CDR1 is ENHRY and CDR2 is SYGVKD in the germline V gene. With V trimmed by 8 bases and J by 4 bases, 4 bases remained unmatched. The CDR3: CAIQTSGSPDTQYF. In DNA, the CDR3 is TGTGCCATCCAGACTAGCGGGAGCCCAGATACGCAGTATTTT.

This clone appeared a few times. This chain links TRBV7-2 with TRBJ1-3; TRBD1 might be the D (5 bases). V was trimmed by 7 bases and J by 0 bases, leaving 10 bases between them. The V gene's germline CDR1 is SGHTA and CDR2 FQGNSA. The CDR3 has 14 residues. The CDR3 DNA reads TGTGCCAGCAAGGGGTCATACTCTGGAAACACCATATATTTT. This sequence encodes CASKGSYSGNTIYF.

The chain joins TRBV5-1 to TRBJ2-1, with D hard to call. The germline V and J ends were trimmed by 0 bases and 6 bases, with 4 bases remaining between them. CDR1 is SGHRS and CDR2 is YFSETQ in the germline V gene. The CDR3 has 12 amino acids. The CDR3 sequence: CASSLDFNEQFF. The DNA of the CDR3 is TGCGCCAGCAGCTTGGACTTCAATGAGCAGTTCTTC. Combining the CDR3 with reference TRBV5-1 and TRBJ2-1 gives the whole variable domain KAGVTQTPRYLIKTRGQQVTLSCSPISGHRSVSWYQQTPGQGLQFLFEYFSETQRNKGNFPGRFSGRQFSNSRSEMNVSTLELGDSALYLCASSLDFNEQFFGPGTRLTVL.

This clone occurred once. V usage is TRBV10-2 and J usage is TRBJ1-4, with TRBD1 matching 8 bases. Germline V gene lookup returns CDR1 WSHSY and CDR2 SAAADI. This CDR3 is built from 15 residues. Trimming took 7 bases from V and 3 from J; bases not matched to a gene: 7. CDR3 protein: CASKDRAAANEKLFF. As DNA, the CDR3 is TGCGCCAGCAAGGACAGGGCGGCGGCTAATGAAAAACTGTTTTTT.

The rearrangement uses TRBV4-3 and TRBJ1-3; D is possibly TRBD1 (5 bases). Per germline, CDR1 LGHNA and CDR2 YSLEER. This CDR3 is built from 17 residues. V was pared by 0 bases and J by 0 bases, with 12 bases between. The CDR3 reads CASSQEHRQYSGNTIYF. DNA for the CDR3: TGCGCCAGCAGCCAAGAGCACAGGCAGTACTCTGGAAACACCATATATTTT.

The V call is TRBV28, the J call TRBJ2-1, with D possibly TRBD2 on 5 matching bases. The CDR3 spans 14 residues. With 8 bases removed from V and 5 bases from J, the gap between germline ends came to 16 bases. Looked up from germline, CDR1 is MDHEN and CDR2 is SYDVKM. The CDR3 here is CASGLDPLDNEQFF. DNA for the CDR3: TGTGCCAGCGGACTTGACCCCTTGGACAATGAGCAGTTCTTC. Based on the CDR3 plus reference TRBV28 and TRBJ2-1, the full variable domain is DVKVTQSSRYLVKRTGEKVFLECVQDMDHENMFWYRQDPGLGLRLIYFSYDVKMKEKGDIPEGYSVSREKKERFSLILESASTNQTSMYLCASGLDPLDNEQFFGPGTRLTVL.

The chain carries TRBV29-1 and TRBJ2-2; D uncertain. CDR3 length: 12 amino acids. Germline V gene lookup returns CDR1 SQVTM and CDR2 ANQGSEA. V lost 4 bases to trimming and J lost 5 bases, with 8 bases between them. CDR3 DNA sequence: TGCAGCGTTGCGGGTTGGACCGGGGAGCTGTTTTTT. It translates to CSVAGWTGELFF.

The chain uses TRBV5-1 and TRBJ2-1; no clear D. There are 12 residues in the CDR3. V lost 7 bases to trimming and J lost 2 bases, with 7 bases between them. Germline loops: CDR1 SGHRS, CDR2 YFSETQ. For the CDR3, the DNA is TGCGCCAGCGCGCTGACCTACAATGAGCAGTTCTTC. It is translated as CASALTYNEQFF.

This clone was detected only a few times. This CDR3 reads CASSPGQEGGYTF. The CDR3 coding sequence is TGTGCCAGCTCCCCAGGACAGGAAGGAGGCTACACCTTC. The J gene is TRBJ1-2, the V gene TRBV18; the match to TRBD1 covers 7 bases. The CDR3 is made up of 13 amino acids. CDR1 and CDR2 from the germline V gene are KGHSH and LQKENI. V shed 6 bases and J 8 bases; nucleotides not matched to a gene: 9.

The V call is TRBV27, the J call TRBJ1-3; 8 bases map to TRBD1. The CDR3 length is 17 residues. Germline assignment: CDR1 MNHEY and CDR2 SMNVEV (reference sequence). V gave up 0 bases and J gave up 4 bases; unmatched junction bases: 8. The CDR3 loop reads CASSLSGGQGSGNTIYF. CDR3 coding DNA: TGTGCCAGCAGTTTATCAGGTGGACAGGGCTCAGGAAACACCATATATTTT.

This clone is a singleton in its sample. The chain is built from TRBV30 and TRBJ2-3; D possibly corresponds to TRBD2 (7 bases). Trimming shortened V by 3 bases and J by 4 bases, and 11 bases separated the two germline ends. Germline CDR1 and CDR2: GTSNPN and SVGIG (reference sequence). The length of the CDR3 is 13 residues. CDR3 sequence: CAWSRGGADTQYF. The CDR3 region has the DNA TGTGCCTGGAGCAGGGGAGGGGCAGATACGCAGTATTTT.

V gene TRBV10-3 combines with J gene TRBJ1-2; D might be TRBD1 (5 bases). Trimming removed 7 bases from V and 8 bases from J, with 20 bases in between. The CDR3 length is 14 residues. Germline-derived CDR1 and CDR2 are ENHRY and SYGVKD. In DNA form, the CDR3 reads TGTGCCATCACCAGAAACGACAGCCCCCCGGGCTACACCTTC. Protein: CAITRNDSPPGYTF.

This rearrangement joins TRBV7-2 to TRBJ2-1, with TRBD2 matching over 11 bases. This CDR3 is built from 18 residues. Per germline, CDR1 SGHTA and CDR2 FQGNSA. Trimming cost V 0 bases and J 4 bases; bases outside gene matches: 8. The CDR3 DNA sequence: TGTGCCAGCAGCTTAGCCTTACTAGCGGGGGAAAATTACAATGAGCAGTTCTTC. Protein sequence: CASSLALLAGENYNEQFF.

A few counts support this clone. This chain uses TRBV7-9 with TRBJ1-1; D unclear. The CDR3 runs 13 residues. CDR1 is SEHNR, CDR2 FQNEAQ, per germline (reference sequence). V was cut by 8 bases and J by 2 bases, with 12 bases left in between. The CDR3 loop is CASVGEANTEAFF. DNA of the CDR3: TGTGCCAGCGTGGGAGAAGCTAACACTGAAGCTTTCTTT.

A word on this clone: The junction departs from the called germline gene at one end, perhaps through a read error. The rearrangement uses TRBV7-2 and TRBJ2-2; D gene uncertain. This CDR3 is 14 amino acids long. Germline CDR1 is SGHTA and CDR2 is FQGNSA. The CDR3 bases are TGTGCCAGCAGCTTAGTCACTAACAACGGGGAGCTGTTTTTT. Its protein product is CASSLVTNNGELFF.

The chain has TRBV14 and TRBJ1-1, with D tentatively TRBD1 (6 bases). CDR3 length: 16 amino acids. In germline, CDR1 is SGHDN, CDR2 FVKESK. Trimming pared 3 bases from V and 1 base from J, leaving 15 bases between. The CDR3 protein is CASSQNPGQKNTEAFF. Here the CDR3 DNA reads TGTGCCAGCAGCCAGAATCCGGGACAAAAGAACACTGAAGCTTTCTTT.

The chain uses TRBV5-4 and TRBJ2-2; D perhaps matches TRBD2 (5 bases). V was cut by 0 bases and J by 2 bases, with 11 bases left in between. This CDR3 region has 16 residues. CDR1 is SGHNT, CDR2 YYREEE, per germline (reference sequence). The DNA of the CDR3 is TGTGCCAGCAGCTTGGATCCGGGAACTAACACCGGGGAGCTGTTTTTT. Its protein is CASSLDPGTNTGELFF.

The V gene is TRBV10-3, the J gene TRBJ1-1; 7 bases fit TRBD1. Germline assignment: CDR1 ENHRY and CDR2 SYGVKD. This CDR3 contains 12 residues. The CDR3 sequence: CDPIPQGDEAFF. The DNA for the CDR3 is TGTGACCCAATCCCTCAGGGGGATGAAGCTTTCTTT.

This clone was seen only a few times. The J gene is TRBJ2-1, the V gene TRBV9; 7 positions agree with TRBD2. The germline gives CDR1 SGDLS, CDR2 YYNGEE. There are 18 residues in the CDR3. V dropped 3 bases and J dropped 2; count of bases not matched to a gene: 14. In nucleotides, the CDR3 is TGTGCCAGCAGCGGAGCCCCACCAGCGGGGACCACCTACAATGAGCAGTTCTTC. As protein: CASSGAPPAGTTYNEQFF.

The chain combines TRBV9 with TRBJ2-3, with 8 positions matching TRBD2. Trimming cost V 4 bases and J 5 bases; bases outside gene matches: 15. This CDR3 is 17 amino acids long. Germline assignment: CDR1 SGDLS and CDR2 YYNGEE. The CDR3 is CASSLRGGLAGRDTQYF. The CDR3 nucleotides read TGTGCCAGCAGCCTTAGAGGAGGGCTAGCGGGTAGAGATACGCAGTATTTT.

V gene TRBV5-1 combines with J gene TRBJ1-2; no clear D gene. Trimming shortened V by 0 bases and J by 4 bases, and 13 bases separated the two germline ends. Germline V gives CDR1 SGHRS, CDR2 YFSETQ. This CDR3 is 15 amino acids long. The CDR3 DNA reads TGCGCCAGCAGCTTGGACGGGGAGGGAATCTATGGCTACACCTTC. Translating it yields CASSLDGEGIYGYTF.

This chain uses TRBV6-5 with TRBJ2-5, with 9 positions matching TRBD2. Germline CDR1 and CDR2: MNHEY and SVGAGI. CDR3 size: 15 residues. Trimming removed 8 bases from V and 4 bases from J; junction bases left unmatched: 11. The chain's CDR3 is CASQRMTSGTETQYF. DNA for the CDR3: TGTGCCAGCCAGCGGATGACTAGCGGAACAGAGACCCAGTACTTC.

This clone has a handful of counts. The chain uses TRBV4-3 and TRBJ2-5; 15 bases match TRBD2. V lost 0 bases, J lost 4 bases, and 3 bases stayed unmatched. The CDR3 extends over 17 amino acids. Looked up from germline, CDR1 is LGHNA and CDR2 is YSLEER. DNA for the CDR3: TGCGCCAGCAGCCAAGAGGGGGGACTAGCGGGAGGAGAGACCCAGTACTTC. Residues: CASSQEGGLAGGETQYF.